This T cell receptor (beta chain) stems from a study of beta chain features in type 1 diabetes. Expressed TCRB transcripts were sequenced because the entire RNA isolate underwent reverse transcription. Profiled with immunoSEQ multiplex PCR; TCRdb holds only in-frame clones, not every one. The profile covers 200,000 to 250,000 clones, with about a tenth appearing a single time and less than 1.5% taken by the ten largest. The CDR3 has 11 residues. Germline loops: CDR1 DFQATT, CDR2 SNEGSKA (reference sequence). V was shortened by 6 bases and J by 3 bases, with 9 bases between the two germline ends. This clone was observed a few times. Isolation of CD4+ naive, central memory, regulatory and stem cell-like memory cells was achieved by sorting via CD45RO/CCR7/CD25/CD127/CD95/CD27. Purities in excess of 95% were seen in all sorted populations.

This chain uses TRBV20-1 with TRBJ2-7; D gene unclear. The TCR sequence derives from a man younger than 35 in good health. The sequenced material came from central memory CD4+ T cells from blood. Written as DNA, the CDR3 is TGCAGTGCCAGACGGTTCTACGAGCAGTACTTC. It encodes CSARRFYEQYF.